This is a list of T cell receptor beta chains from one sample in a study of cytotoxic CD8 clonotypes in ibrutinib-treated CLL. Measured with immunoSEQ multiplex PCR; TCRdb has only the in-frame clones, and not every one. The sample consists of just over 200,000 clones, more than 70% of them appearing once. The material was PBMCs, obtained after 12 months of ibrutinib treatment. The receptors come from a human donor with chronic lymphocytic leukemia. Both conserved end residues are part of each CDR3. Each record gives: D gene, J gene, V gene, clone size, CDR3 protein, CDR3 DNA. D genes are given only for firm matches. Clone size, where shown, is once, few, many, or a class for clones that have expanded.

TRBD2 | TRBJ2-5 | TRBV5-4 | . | CASSLAQGGGAFGETQYF | TGTGCCAGCAGCTTGGCCCAGGGCGGGGGGGCTTTCGGAGAGACCCAGTACTTC
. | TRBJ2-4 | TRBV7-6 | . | CASSLVAGPKNIQYF | TGTGCCAGCAGCTTAGTTGCGGGTCCCAAAAACATTCAGTACTTC
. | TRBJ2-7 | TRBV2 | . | CASTGGGHSYEQYF | TGTGCCAGCACGGGTGGGGGACACTCCTACGAGCAGTACTTC
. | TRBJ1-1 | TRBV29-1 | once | CSVEGGTVTEAFF | TGCAGCGTTGAGGGGGGGACGGTCACTGAAGCTTTCTTT
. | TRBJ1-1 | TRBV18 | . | CASSPQQDEAFF | TGTGCCAGCTCACCACAGCAGGATGAAGCTTTCTTT
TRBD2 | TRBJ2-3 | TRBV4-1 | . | CASSQGGLAGTSTDTQYF | TGCGCCAGCAGCCAGGGTGGACTAGCGGGGACTAGCACAGATACGCAGTATTTT
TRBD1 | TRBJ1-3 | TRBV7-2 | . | CASSLVGTAGNTIYF | TGTGCCAGCAGCTTAGTCGGGACAGCAGGAAACACCATATATTTT
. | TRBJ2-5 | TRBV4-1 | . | CASSQDGRGGQETQYF | TGCGCCAGCAGCCAAGATGGGAGGGGGGGACAAGAGACCCAGTACTTC
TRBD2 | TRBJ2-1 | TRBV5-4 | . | CASRLSLAGAHRDEQFF | TGTGCCAGCCGCCTTTCACTAGCGGGAGCTCATAGGGATGAGCAGTTCTTC
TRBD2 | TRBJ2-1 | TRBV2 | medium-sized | CASSGSGGAILEQFF | TGTGCCAGCAGTGGTAGCGGGGGGGCGATACTTGAGCAGTTCTTC
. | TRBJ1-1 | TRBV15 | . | CATSTGGAERRAFF | TGTGCCACCAGCACGGGAGGGGCAGAGAGGAGGGCTTTCTTT
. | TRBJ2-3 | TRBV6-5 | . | CASSYSGDTQYF | TGTGCCAGCAGTTACTCCGGAGATACGCAGTATTTT
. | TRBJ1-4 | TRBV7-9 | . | CASSSTGNALIDEKLFF | TGTGCCAGCAGCTCTACAGGGAACGCGTTAATTGATGAAAAACTGTTTTTT
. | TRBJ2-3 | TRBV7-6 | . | CASSLEGWQHTDTQYF | TGTGCCAGCAGCTTAGAGGGCTGGCAGCACACAGATACGCAGTATTTT
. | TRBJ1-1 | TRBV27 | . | CASSPQGRATEAFF | TGTGCCAGCAGTCCCCAGGGGCGGGCGACTGAAGCTTTCTTT
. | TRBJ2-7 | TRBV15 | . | CATSRGREYEQYF | TGTGCCACCAGCAGAGGCCGGGAATACGAGCAGTACTTC
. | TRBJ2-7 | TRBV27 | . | CASSLRRGPSDFYEQYF | TGTGCCAGCAGTTTGCGGCGGGGGCCTAGCGATTTCTACGAGCAGTACTTC
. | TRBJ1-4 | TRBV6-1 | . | CASIQQGYRDEKLFF | TGTGCCAGCATTCAACAGGGTTATAGGGATGAAAAACTGTTTTTT
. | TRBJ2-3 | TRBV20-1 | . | CSASRQKQYF | TGCAGTGCTAGTCGTCAGAAGCAGTATTTT
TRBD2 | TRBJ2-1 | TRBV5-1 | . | CASNSGLAGPPNNEQFF | TGCGCCAGCAATTCGGGACTAGCGGGGCCCCCCAACAATGAGCAGTTCTTC
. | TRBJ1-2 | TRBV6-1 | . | CASSEGWGQGYGYTF | TGTGCCAGCAGTGAAGGTTGGGGGCAGGGGTATGGCTACACCTTC
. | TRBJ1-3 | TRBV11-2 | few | CASSISVNSGNTIYF | TGTGCCAGCAGCATATCGGTTAACTCTGGAAACACCATATATTTT
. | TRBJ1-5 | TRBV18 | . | CASSPLTGGDLVGNQPQHF | TGTGCCAGCTCACCCTTGACGGGGGGCGACCTCGTGGGGAATCAGCCCCAGCATTTT
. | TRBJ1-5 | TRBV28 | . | CATQRELDSGPQHF | TGTGCCACCCAAAGGGAACTTGATAGTGGGCCCCAGCATTTT
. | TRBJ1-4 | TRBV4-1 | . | CASSPLIGAGTNEKLFF | TGCGCCAGCAGCCCATTGATAGGGGCCGGGACTAATGAAAAACTGTTTTTT
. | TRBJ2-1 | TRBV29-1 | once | CSVGPTYNEQFF | TGCAGCGTTGGCCCCACATACAATGAGCAGTTCTTC
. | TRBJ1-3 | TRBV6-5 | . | CATGQTTSGNTIYF | TGTGCCACCGGACAGACAACCTCTGGAAACACCATATATTTT
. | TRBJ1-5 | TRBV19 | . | CASSIRLLLAIYSNQPQHF | TGTGCCAGTAGTATTAGGTTGCTCCTTGCTATATATAGCAATCAGCCCCAGCATTTT
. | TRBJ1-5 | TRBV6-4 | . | CASSAEEDQPQHF | TGTGCCAGCAGTGCAGAGGAGGATCAGCCCCAGCATTTT
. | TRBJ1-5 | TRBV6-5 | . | CASHGQPQHF | TGTGCCAGCCACGGTCAGCCCCAGCATTTT
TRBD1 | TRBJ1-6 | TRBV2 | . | CASKRTGPFNSPLHF | TGTGCCAGCAAACGGACAGGGCCTTTTAATTCACCCCTCCACTTT
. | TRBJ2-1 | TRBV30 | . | CAWSSREPNEQFF | TGTGCCTGGAGTTCCCGGGAACCCAATGAGCAGTTCTTC
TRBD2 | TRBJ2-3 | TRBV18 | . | CASSPRGTSGSDTQYF | TGTGCCAGCTCACCACGGGGGACTAGCGGGTCAGATACGCAGTATTTT
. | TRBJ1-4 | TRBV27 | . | CASSLSRSAGSEKLFF | TGTGCCAGCAGTTTATCACGGTCCGCGGGCAGTGAAAAACTGTTTTTT
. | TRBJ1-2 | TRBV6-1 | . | CASRKGRVEGYGYTF | TGTGCCAGCAGGAAGGGCAGGGTTGAGGGTTATGGCTACACCTTC
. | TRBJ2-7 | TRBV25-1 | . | CASSETSPLDPPSYEQYF | TGTGCCAGCAGTGAAACCTCTCCATTGGACCCTCCCTCCTACGAGCAGTACTTC
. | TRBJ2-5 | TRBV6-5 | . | CASSRPGDEETQYF | TGTGCCAGCAGTCGTCCAGGGGACGAAGAGACCCAGTACTTC
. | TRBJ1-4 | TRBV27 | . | CASSSSFLVREAANEKLFF | TGTGCCAGCAGTAGCTCTTTTTTGGTCCGGGAGGCAGCTAATGAAAAACTGTTTTTT
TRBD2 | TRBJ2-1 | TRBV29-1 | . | CSVNSGRRNEQFF | TGCAGCGTAAACAGCGGGAGAAGGAATGAGCAGTTCTTC
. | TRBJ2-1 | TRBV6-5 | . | CASSTQRNEQFF | TGTGCCAGCAGTACCCAGCGGAATGAGCAGTTCTTC
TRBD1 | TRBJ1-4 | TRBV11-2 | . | CASSSLRQGRDEKLFF | TGTGCCAGCAGCTCGCTGAGACAGGGAAGGGATGAAAAACTGTTTTTT
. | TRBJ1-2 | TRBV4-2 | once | CASSQERAWDGYTF | TGTGCCAGCAGCCAAGAGAGGGCCTGGGATGGCTACACCTTC
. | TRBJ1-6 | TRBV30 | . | CARQGDSSSYNSPLHF | TGTGCCCGACAAGGGGATTCTAGCTCCTATAATTCACCCCTCCACTTT
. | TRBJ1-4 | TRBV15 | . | CATSRVKPATNEKLFF | TGTGCCACCAGCAGAGTTAAACCTGCAACTAATGAAAAACTGTTTTTT
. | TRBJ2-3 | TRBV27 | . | CASSRGVRTDTQYF | TGTGCCAGCAGTAGAGGGGTCCGCACAGATACGCAGTATTTT
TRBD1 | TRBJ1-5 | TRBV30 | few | CAWSPRTGTDYSNQPQHF | TGTGCCTGGAGCCCCAGGACAGGGACTGATTATAGCAATCAGCCCCAGCATTTT
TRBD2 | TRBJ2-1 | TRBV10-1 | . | CASSVAGGNEQFF | TGCGCCAGCAGTGTAGCGGGGGGCAATGAGCAGTTCTTC
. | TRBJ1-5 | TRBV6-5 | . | CASSYQGTNQPQHF | TGTGCCAGCAGTTACCAGGGTACCAATCAGCCCCAGCATTTT
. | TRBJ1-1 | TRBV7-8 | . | CASSFQVTTEAFF | TGTGCCAGCAGCTTTCAGGTTACCACTGAAGCTTTCTTT
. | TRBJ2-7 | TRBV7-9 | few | CASRDGASYEQYF | TGTGCCAGCAGGGACGGGGCCTCCTACGAGCAGTACTTC
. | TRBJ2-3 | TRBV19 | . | CARGRPDTQYF | TGTGCACGGGGGCGGCCAGATACGCAGTATTTT